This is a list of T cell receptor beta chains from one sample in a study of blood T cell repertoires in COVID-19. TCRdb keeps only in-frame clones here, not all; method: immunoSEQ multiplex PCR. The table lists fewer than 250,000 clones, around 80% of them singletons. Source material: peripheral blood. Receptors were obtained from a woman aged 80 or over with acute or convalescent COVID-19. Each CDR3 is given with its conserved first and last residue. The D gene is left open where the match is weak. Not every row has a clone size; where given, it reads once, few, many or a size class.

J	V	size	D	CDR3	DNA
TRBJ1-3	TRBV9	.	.	CASSDREGSGNTIYF	TGTGCCAGCAGCGACCGAGAGGGCTCTGGAAACACCATATATTTT
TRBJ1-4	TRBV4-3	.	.	CASSQDRAGGSNEKLFF	TGCGCCAGCAGCCAAGATCGAGCGGGTGGGTCTAATGAAAAACTGTTTTTT
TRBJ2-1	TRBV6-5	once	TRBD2	CASSYSSSGVGEQFF	TGTGCCAGCAGTTACTCGTCAAGCGGGGTAGGGGAGCAGTTCTTC
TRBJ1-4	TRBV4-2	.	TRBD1	CASSQEGQGYATNEKLFF	TGTGCCAGCAGCCAAGAGGGACAGGGATATGCAACTAATGAAAAACTGTTTTTT
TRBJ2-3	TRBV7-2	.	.	CASSLVRGPGTQYF	TGTGCCAGCAGCTTAGTACGGGGTCCAGGTACGCAGTATTTT
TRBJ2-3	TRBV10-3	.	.	CAISAGVITDTQYF	TGTGCCATCAGTGCCGGGGTAATCACAGATACGCAGTATTTT
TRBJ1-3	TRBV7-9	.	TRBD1	CAGTGRTGNTIYF	TGTGCAGGGACAGGGAGAACTGGAAACACCATATATTTT
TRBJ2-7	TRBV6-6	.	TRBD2	CASTGDIAGSHEQYF	TGTGCCAGCACGGGCGATATAGCGGGATCCCACGAGCAGTACTTC
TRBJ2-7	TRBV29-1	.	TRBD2	CSVEEGGSRGEQYF	TGCAGCGTTGAGGAGGGCGGGAGCCGCGGTGAGCAGTACTTC
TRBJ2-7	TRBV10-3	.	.	CAISESGAGYEQYF	TGTGCCATCAGTGAGTCTGGGGCCGGGTACGAGCAGTACTTC
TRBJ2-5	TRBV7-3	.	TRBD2	CASSLTPLAGRETQYF	TGTGCCAGCAGCTTAACACCCCTAGCGGGGAGGGAGACCCAGTACTTC
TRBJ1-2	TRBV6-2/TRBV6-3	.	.	CASSRRDIYNYGYTF	TGTGCCAGCAGTCGCAGGGACATCTATAACTATGGCTACACCTTC
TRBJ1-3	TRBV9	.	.	CASSEAPTARGNTIYF	TGTGCCAGCAGCGAGGCACCGACAGCTCGCGGAAACACCATATATTTT
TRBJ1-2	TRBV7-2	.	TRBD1	CASSFQAGTGWGGYTF	TGTGCCAGCAGCTTCCAGGCCGGGACAGGGTGGGGTGGCTACACCTTC
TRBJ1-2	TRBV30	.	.	CAWGSPNYGYTF	TGTGCCTGGGGTAGTCCTAACTATGGCTACACCTTC
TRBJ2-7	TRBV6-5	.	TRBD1	CASSRQGAGEQYF	TGTGCCAGCAGTCGACAGGGGGCGGGGGAGCAGTACTTC
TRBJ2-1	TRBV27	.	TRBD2	CASSLERLAGSGEQFF	TGTGCCAGCAGTTTAGAGCGTCTAGCGGGGTCCGGGGAGCAGTTCTTC
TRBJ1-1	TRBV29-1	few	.	CSAKQKGVGWGNTEAFF	TGCAGCGCGAAACAAAAAGGGGTAGGTTGGGGGAACACTGAAGCTTTCTTT
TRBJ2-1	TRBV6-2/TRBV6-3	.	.	CASSWGAGNNEQFF	TGTGCCAGCAGTTGGGGAGCGGGTAACAATGAGCAGTTCTTC
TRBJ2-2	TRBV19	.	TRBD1	CASRDRGTGELFF	TGTGCCAGTCGGGACAGGGGCACCGGGGAGCTGTTTTTT
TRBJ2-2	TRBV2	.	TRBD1	CASSERTGANTGELFF	TGTGCCAGCAGTGAAAGAACAGGGGCGAACACCGGGGAGCTGTTTTTT
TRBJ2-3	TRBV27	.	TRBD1	CASSLGQGFVDTQYF	TGTGCCAGCAGTTTAGGACAGGGTTTCGTGGATACGCAGTATTTT
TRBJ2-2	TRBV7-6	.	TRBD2	CASSLTGGRNTGELFF	TGTGCCAGCAGCTTAACGGGAGGGAGGAACACCGGGGAGCTGTTTTTT
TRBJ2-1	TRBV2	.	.	CASSAGLPYNEQFF	TGTGCCAGCAGTGCAGGGTTGCCCTACAATGAGCAGTTCTTC
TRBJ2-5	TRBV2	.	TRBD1	CASSESPPLRQGPQETQYF	TGTGCCAGCAGTGAAAGCCCTCCACTCAGACAGGGCCCTCAAGAGACCCAGTACTTC
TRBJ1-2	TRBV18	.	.	CASSPRTADNYGYTF	TGTGCCAGCTCGCCGAGGACAGCGGACAACTATGGCTACACCTTC
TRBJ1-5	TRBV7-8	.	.	CASSLEYNQPQHF	TGTGCCAGCAGCTTAGAATACAATCAGCCCCAGCATTTT
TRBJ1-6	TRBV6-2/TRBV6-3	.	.	CASSPDHRSSYNSPLHF	TGTGCCAGCAGCCCCGACCACAGGAGCTCCTATAATTCACCCCTCCACTTT
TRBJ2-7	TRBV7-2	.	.	CASSRTVYEQYF	TGTGCCAGCAGCCGGACAGTTTACGAGCAGTACTTC
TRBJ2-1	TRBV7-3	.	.	CASSLTGTWSSYNEQFF	TGTGCCAGCAGCTTAACGGGTACTTGGAGCTCCTACAATGAGCAGTTCTTC
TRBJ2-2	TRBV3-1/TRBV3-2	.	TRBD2	CASSQISGSPKTGELFF	TGTGCCAGCAGCCAAATTAGCGGGAGCCCAAAGACCGGGGAGCTGTTTTTT
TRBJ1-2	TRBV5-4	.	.	CASSLEWGLTDGYTF	TGTGCCAGCAGCTTGGAGTGGGGGCTAACTGATGGCTACACCTTC
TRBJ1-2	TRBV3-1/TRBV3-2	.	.	CASSQVSGASGGYTF	TGTGCCAGCAGCCAAGTAAGCGGGGCATCCGGTGGCTACACCTTC
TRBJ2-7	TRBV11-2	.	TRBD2	CASRVAGGSYEQYF	TGTGCCAGTCGGGTAGCGGGGGGGTCCTACGAGCAGTACTTC
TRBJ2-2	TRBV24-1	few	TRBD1	CATRRQGDTGELFF	TGTGCCACCAGGAGACAGGGGGATACCGGGGAGCTGTTTTTT
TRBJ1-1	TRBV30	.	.	CAWSRQASGEAFF	TGTGCCTGGAGTCGACAGGCGAGCGGTGAAGCTTTCTTT
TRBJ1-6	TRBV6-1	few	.	CASSERAEGNSPLHF	TGTGCCAGCAGTGAACGAGCAGAGGGTAATTCACCCCTCCACTTT
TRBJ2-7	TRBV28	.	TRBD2	CASSSGLVYEQYF	TGTGCCAGCAGCTCGGGACTAGTCTACGAGCAGTACTTC
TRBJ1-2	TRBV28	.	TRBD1	CASRDRGYGYTF	TGTGCCAGCAGGGACAGGGGCTATGGCTACACCTTC
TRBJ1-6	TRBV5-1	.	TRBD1	CASSLTGGASNSPLHF	TGCGCCAGCAGCTTAACAGGGGGCGCATCGAATTCACCCCTCCACTTT
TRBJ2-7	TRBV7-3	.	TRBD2	CASSLPNSGNHEQYF	TGTGCCAGCAGCCTCCCGAATAGCGGGAACCACGAGCAGTACTTC
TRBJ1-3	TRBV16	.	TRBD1	CASSRLQGDAVSIYF	TGTGCCAGCAGCCGACTACAGGGGGACGCGGTGTCCATATATTTT
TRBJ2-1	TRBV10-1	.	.	CASRLFTSSYNEQFF	TGCGCCAGCAGGCTTTTCACGAGCTCCTACAATGAGCAGTTCTTC
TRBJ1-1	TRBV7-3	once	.	CASSLNRNTEAFF	TGTGCCAGCAGCTTAAATAGGAACACTGAAGCTTTCTTT
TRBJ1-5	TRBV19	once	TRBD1	CASSGTGGNQPQHF	TGTGCCAGTAGTGGGACAGGGGGCAATCAGCCCCAGCATTTT
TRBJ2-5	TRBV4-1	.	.	CASSQDRGVSETQYF	TGCGCCAGCAGCCAAGATCGGGGTGTATCAGAGACCCAGTACTTC
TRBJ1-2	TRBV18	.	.	CASSPPNREGGYGYTF	TGTGCCAGCTCACCACCCAACAGGGAAGGGGGCTATGGCTACACCTTC
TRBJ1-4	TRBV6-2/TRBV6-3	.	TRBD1	CASSSTRQGANEKLFF	TGTGCCAGCAGTTCGACCAGACAGGGTGCTAATGAAAAACTGTTTTTT
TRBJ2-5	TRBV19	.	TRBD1	CASSNPRGQETQYF	TGTGCCAGTAGTAATCCCAGGGGGCAAGAGACCCAGTACTTC